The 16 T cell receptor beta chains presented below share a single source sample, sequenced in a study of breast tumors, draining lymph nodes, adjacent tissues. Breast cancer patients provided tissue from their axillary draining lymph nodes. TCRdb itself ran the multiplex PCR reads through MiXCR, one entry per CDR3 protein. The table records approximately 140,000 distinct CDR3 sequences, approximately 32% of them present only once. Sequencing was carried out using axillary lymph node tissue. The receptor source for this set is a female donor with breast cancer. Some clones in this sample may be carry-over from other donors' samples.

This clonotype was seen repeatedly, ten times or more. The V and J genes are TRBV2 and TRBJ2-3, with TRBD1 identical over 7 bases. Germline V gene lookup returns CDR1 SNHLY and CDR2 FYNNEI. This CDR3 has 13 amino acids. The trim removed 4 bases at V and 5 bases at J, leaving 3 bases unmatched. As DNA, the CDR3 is TGTGCCAGCAGTGGGGACAGTAAAGATACGCAGTATTTT. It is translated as CASSGDSKDTQYF.

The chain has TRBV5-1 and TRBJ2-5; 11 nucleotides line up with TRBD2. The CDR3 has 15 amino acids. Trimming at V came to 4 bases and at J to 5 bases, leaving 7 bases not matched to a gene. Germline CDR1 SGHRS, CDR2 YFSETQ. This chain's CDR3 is CASSLAGGHYETQYF. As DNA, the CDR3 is TGCGCCAGCAGCCTAGCGGGGGGACACTACGAGACCCAGTACTTC.

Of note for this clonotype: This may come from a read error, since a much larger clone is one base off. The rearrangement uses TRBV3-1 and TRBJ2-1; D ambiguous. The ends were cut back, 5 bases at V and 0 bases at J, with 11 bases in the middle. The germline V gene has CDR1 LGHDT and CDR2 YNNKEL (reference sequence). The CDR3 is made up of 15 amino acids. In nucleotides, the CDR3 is TGTGCCAGCAGCTCAGAGGAAAGCTCCTACAATGAGCAGTTCTTC. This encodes CASSSEESSYNEQFF.

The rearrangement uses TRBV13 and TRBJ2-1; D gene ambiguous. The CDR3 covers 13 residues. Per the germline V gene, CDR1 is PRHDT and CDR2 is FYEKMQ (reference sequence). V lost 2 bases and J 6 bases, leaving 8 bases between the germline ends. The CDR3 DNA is TGTGCCAGCAGCTTACGCGACCCCAATGAGCAGTTCTTC. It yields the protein CASSLRDPNEQFF.

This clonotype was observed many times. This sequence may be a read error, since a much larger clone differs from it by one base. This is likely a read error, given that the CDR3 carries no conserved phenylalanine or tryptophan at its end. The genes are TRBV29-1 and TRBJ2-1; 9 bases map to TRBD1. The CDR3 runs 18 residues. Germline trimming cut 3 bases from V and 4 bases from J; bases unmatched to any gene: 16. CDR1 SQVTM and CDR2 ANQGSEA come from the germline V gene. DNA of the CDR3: TGCAGCGTTGACGGGACAGGGCTGAGGGGGTCGGTATACAATGAGCAGTTCCTC. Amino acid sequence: CSVDGTGLRGSVYNEQFL.

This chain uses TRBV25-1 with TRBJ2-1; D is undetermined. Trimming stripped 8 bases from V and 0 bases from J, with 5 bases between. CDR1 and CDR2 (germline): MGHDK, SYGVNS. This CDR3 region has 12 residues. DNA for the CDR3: TGTGCCAGCGGACCCTCCTACAATGAGCAGTTCTTC. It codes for CASGPSYNEQFF.

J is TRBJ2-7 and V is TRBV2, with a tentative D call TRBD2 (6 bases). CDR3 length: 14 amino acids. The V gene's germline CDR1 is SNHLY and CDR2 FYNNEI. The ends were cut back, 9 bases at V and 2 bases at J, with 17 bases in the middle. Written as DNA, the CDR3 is TGTGCCAGTGAAAGGGGACTCCAACCCTACGAGCAGTACTTC. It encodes CASERGLQPYEQYF.

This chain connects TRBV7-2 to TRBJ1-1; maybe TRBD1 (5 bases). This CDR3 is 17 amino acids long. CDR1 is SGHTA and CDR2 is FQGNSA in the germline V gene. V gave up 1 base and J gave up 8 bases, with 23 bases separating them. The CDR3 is CASSLDGRGGLQFEAFF. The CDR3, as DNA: TGTGCCAGCAGCTTAGATGGTCGGGGGGGGTTGCAGTTCGAAGCTTTCTTT.

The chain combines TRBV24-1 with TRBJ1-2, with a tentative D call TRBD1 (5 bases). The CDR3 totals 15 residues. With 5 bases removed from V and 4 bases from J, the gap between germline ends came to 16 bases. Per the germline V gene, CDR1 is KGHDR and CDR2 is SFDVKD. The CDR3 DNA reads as TGTGCCACCAGTGTTAAGGGGCAGGGCGGCTATGGCTACACCTTC. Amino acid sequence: CATSVKGQGGYGYTF.

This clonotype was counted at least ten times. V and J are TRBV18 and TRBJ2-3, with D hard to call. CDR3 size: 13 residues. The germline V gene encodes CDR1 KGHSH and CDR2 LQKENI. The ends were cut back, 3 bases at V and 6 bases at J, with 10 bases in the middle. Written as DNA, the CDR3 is TGTGCCAGCTCACCCCCCGCCCTGGATACGCAGTATTTT. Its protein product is CASSPPALDTQYF.

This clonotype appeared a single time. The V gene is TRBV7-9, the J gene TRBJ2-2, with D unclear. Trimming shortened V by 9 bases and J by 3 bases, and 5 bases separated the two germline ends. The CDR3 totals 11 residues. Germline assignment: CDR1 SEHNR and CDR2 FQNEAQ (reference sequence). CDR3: CASGDTGELFF. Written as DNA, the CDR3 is TGTGCCAGTGGGGACACCGGGGAGCTGTTTTTT.

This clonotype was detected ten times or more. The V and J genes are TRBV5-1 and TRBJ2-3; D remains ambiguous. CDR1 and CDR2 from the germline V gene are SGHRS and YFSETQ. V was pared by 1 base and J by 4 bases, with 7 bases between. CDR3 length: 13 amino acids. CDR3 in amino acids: CASSLWGSDTQYF. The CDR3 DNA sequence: TGCGCCAGCAGCTTGTGGGGATCAGATACGCAGTATTTT.

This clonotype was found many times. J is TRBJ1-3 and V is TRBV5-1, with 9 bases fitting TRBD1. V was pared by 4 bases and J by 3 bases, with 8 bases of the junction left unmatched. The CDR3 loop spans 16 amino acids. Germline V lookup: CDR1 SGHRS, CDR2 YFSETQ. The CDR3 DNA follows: TGCGCCAGCAGCAAGCCGGACAGGGGTAATGGAAACACCATATATTTT. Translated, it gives CASSKPDRGNGNTIYF. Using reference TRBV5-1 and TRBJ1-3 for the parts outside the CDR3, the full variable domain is KAGVTQTPRYLIKTRGQQVTLSCSPISGHRSVSWYQQTPGQGLQFLFEYFSETQRNKGNFPGRFSGRQFSNSRSEMNVSTLELGDSALYLCASSKPDRGNGNTIYFGEGSWLTVV.

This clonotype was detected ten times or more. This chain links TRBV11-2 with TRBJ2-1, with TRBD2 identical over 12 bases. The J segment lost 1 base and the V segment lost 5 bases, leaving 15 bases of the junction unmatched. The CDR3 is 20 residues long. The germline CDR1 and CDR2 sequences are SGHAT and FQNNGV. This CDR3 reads CASSLPWPSGGAKSYNEQFF. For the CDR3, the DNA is TGTGCCAGCAGCCTGCCCTGGCCTAGCGGGGGGGCCAAGTCCTACAATGAGCAGTTCTTC.

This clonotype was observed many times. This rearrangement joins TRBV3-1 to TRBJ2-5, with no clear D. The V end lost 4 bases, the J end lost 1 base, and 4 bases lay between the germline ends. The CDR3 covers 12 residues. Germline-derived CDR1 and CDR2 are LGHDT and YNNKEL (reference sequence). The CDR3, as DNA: TGTGCCAGCAGCCGACCCCAAGAGACCCAGTACTTC. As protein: CASSRPQETQYF.

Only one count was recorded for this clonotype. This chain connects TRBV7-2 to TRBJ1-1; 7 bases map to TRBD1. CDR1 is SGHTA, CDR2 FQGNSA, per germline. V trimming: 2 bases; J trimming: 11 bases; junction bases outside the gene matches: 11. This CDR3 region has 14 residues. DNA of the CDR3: TGTGCCAGCAGCTTACAGGGGGGCGTTGATGACGCTTTCTTT. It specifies CASSLQGGVDDAFF.